Shown below are 18 T cell receptor beta chains from a single sample sequenced in a study of PD-L1 blockade in urothelial cancer. Regarding time point: pretreatment peripheral blood. The data were produced by immunoSEQ multiplex PCR, yet TCRdb's version contains in-frame clones alone and is incomplete. The table has approximately 47,000 clones, approximately 78% seen once. Sequencing was performed on PBMCs, taken around atezolizumab (anti-PD-L1) treatment. These receptors were obtained from a man aged 50-59 years with urothelial cancer.

This clone showed up just once. The chain couples TRBV5-1 to TRBJ2-4; 7 positions match TRBD2. CDR1 is SGHRS, CDR2 YFSETQ, per germline. Unmatched junction bases numbered 1, after V lost 1 base and J lost 0 bases. This CDR3 has 15 amino acids. This chain's CDR3 is CASSLSGVAKNIQYF. As DNA, the CDR3 is TGCGCCAGCAGCTTGAGCGGGGTAGCCAAAAACATTCAGTACTTC.

The chain links TRBV6-5 to TRBJ2-3, with D perhaps matching TRBD1 (5 bases). The CDR3 consists of 13 residues. V was pared by 6 bases and J by 5 bases, with 12 bases between. Germline values: CDR1 MNHEY, CDR2 SVGAGI. The CDR3 region has the DNA TGTGCCAGCAGCGAGCAGGGCAAAGATACGCAGTATTTT. It encodes CASSEQGKDTQYF.

V usage is TRBV25-1 and J usage is TRBJ2-3, with 11 positions matching TRBD2. Trimming cost V 7 bases and J 2 bases; bases outside gene matches: 8. Germline CDR1 MGHDK, CDR2 SYGVNS. The CDR3 covers 16 residues. The CDR3 loop reads CASTPGTSGNTDTQYF. The CDR3, as DNA: TGTGCCAGCACCCCAGGGACTAGCGGAAACACAGATACGCAGTATTTT.

The chain joins TRBV20-1 to TRBJ1-2; 7 nucleotides align to TRBD1. V shed 6 bases, J shed 8 bases, and the junction held 6 bases outside the gene matches. The CDR3 has 11 residues. Germline V gives CDR1 DFQATT, CDR2 SNEGSKA (reference sequence). The CDR3 DNA reads as TGCAGTGCACCATACAGGGGAGGCTACACCTTC. The encoded protein is CSAPYRGGYTF.

V gene TRBV19 combines with J gene TRBJ1-2; TRBD1 matches at 8 bases. CDR1 is LNHDA, CDR2 SQIVND, per germline (reference sequence). This CDR3 has 14 amino acids. The trim removed 3 bases at V and 7 bases at J, leaving 7 bases unmatched. In nucleotides, the CDR3 is TGTGCCAGTAGTATCCGGACAGGGCTCGCTGGCTACACCTTC. Amino acid sequence: CASSIRTGLAGYTF. Full variable domain (remainder filled in from reference TRBV19 and TRBJ1-2): DGGITQSPKYLFRKEGQNVTLSCEQNLNHDAMYWYRQDPGQGLRLIYYSQIVNDFQKGDIAEGYSVSREKKESFPLTVTSAQKNPTAFYLCASSIRTGLAGYTFGSGTRLTVV.

The genes are TRBV18 and TRBJ2-3; 8 positions agree with TRBD2. The CDR3 consists of 16 residues. Germline values: CDR1 KGHSH, CDR2 LQKENI. J was trimmed by 2 bases and V by 6 bases; bases with no gene match: 10. Here the CDR3 reads CASSLSGGGFTDTQYF. CDR3 coding DNA: TGTGCCAGCTCCCTCTCCGGCGGGGGGTTCACAGATACGCAGTATTTT.

The V and J genes are TRBV5-1 and TRBJ2-2, with D possibly matching TRBD2 (6 bases). Per the germline V gene, CDR1 is SGHRS and CDR2 is YFSETQ. The CDR3 is made up of 17 amino acids. The V end lost 2 bases, the J end lost 5 bases, and 19 bases lay between the germline ends. For the CDR3, the DNA is TGCGCCAGCAGCTTTGTACTAGCTAATGATGTGACCGGGGAGCTGTTTTTT. This translates into CASSFVLANDVTGELFF.

V and J are TRBV19 and TRBJ1-4; 9 bases agree with TRBD1. CDR3 length: 14 amino acids. The V gene end was trimmed by 5 bases and the J gene end by 8 bases; junction bases not matched to a gene: 6. In germline, CDR1 is LNHDA, CDR2 SQIVND (reference sequence). As DNA, the CDR3 is TGTGCCAGTAGTCCCTGGGACAGGGTAGAAAAACTGTTTTTT. Its protein product is CASSPWDRVEKLFF. Looking up the rest from reference TRBV19 and TRBJ1-4 gives the full variable domain: DGGITQSPKYLFRKEGQNVTLSCEQNLNHDAMYWYRQDPGQGLRLIYYSQIVNDFQKGDIAEGYSVSREKKESFPLTVTSAQKNPTAFYLCASSPWDRVEKLFFGSGTQLSVL.

The chain recombines TRBV6-5 with TRBJ1-1; 8 bases align to TRBD1. There are 12 residues in the CDR3. Germline V gives CDR1 MNHEY, CDR2 SVGAGI. Trimming removed 6 bases from V and 8 bases from J; junction bases left unmatched: 5. The CDR3 loop reads CASRTGAGEAFF. As DNA, the CDR3 is TGTGCCAGCAGGACAGGGGCAGGCGAAGCTTTCTTT.

V and J are TRBV6-6 and TRBJ2-7; TRBD2 matches 13 bases. J was trimmed by 2 bases and V by 6 bases; bases with no gene match: 4. The CDR3 is 15 residues long. CDR1 and CDR2 (germline): MNHNY, SVGAGI (reference sequence). CDR3 in amino acids: CASRKGTSGAYEQYF. CDR3 nucleotide sequence: TGTGCCAGCAGGAAAGGGACTAGCGGGGCCTACGAGCAGTACTTC.

V is TRBV5-1 and J is TRBJ1-2; TRBD1 agrees at 8 bases. Germline V gene sequence: CDR1 SGHRS, CDR2 YFSETQ. V trimming: 1 base; J trimming: 6 bases; junction bases outside the gene matches: 5. The CDR3 extends over 14 amino acids. CDR3 in DNA: TGCGCCAGCAGCTTGCAGGGGGCGCGGGATGGCTACACCTTC. It is translated as CASSLQGARDGYTF.

V and J are TRBV7-8 and TRBJ1-6, with D possibly matching TRBD1 (5 bases). CDR1 and CDR2 (germline): SGHVS, FQNEAQ. The CDR3 is 12 residues long. Trimming stripped 0 bases from V and 12 bases from J, with 6 bases between. For the CDR3, the DNA is TGTGCCAGCAGCTTAGCGGGGGGACCCCTCCACTTT. This encodes CASSLAGGPLHF.

The chain employs TRBV4-1 and TRBJ2-1; 12 nucleotides agree with TRBD1. With V trimmed by 2 bases and J by 8 bases, 4 bases remained unmatched. The CDR3 loop spans 15 amino acids. Germline CDR1 and CDR2: MGHRA and YSYEKL. The CDR3 nucleotides are TGCGCCAGCAGCCAAATGGGGACAGGGGGCGATGAGCAGTTCTTC. As protein: CASSQMGTGGDEQFF.

As DNA, the CDR3 is TGCGCCAGCAGCAGTGCCCCCGGGGGGAATCAGCCCCAGCATTTT. Protein: CASSSAPGGNQPQHF. V gene TRBV5-1 combines with J gene TRBJ1-5, with D possibly being TRBD1 (5 bases). V lost 4 bases, J lost 4 bases, and 15 bases lay in between. CDR1 is SGHRS, CDR2 YFSETQ, per germline. CDR3 length equals 15 residues.

The CDR3 here is CASSPRGRETQYF. DNA of the CDR3: TGCGCCAGCAGCCCTAGGGGGAGAGAGACCCAGTACTTC. The rearrangement uses TRBV5-1 and TRBJ2-5; TRBD1 is a possible D gene (6 bases). CDR3 length: 13 amino acids. Trimming removed 4 bases from V and 4 bases from J, with 11 bases in between. Germline values: CDR1 SGHRS, CDR2 YFSETQ.

The chain joins TRBV7-9 to TRBJ1-4; 8 bases align to TRBD1. Germline lookup yields CDR1 SEHNR and CDR2 FQNEAQ (reference sequence). The CDR3 is made up of 17 amino acids. V lost 3 bases and J lost 8; bases outside the gene matches: 14. Here the CDR3 reads CASSLGTGMFVGEKLFF. The CDR3 region has the DNA TGTGCCAGCAGCTTGGGGACAGGAATGTTCGTAGGGGAAAAACTGTTTTTT.

The rearrangement uses TRBV6-1 and TRBJ1-5; D may be TRBD1 (6 bases). Germline CDR1 is MNHNS and CDR2 is SASEGT. The CDR3 length is 16 residues. V was shortened by 3 bases and J by 4 bases, with 16 bases between the two germline ends. For the CDR3, the DNA is TGTGCCAGCAGTGATGGGAGACAGGTGACTAATCAGCCCCAGCATTTT. Translated, it gives CASSDGRQVTNQPQHF.

This clone was detected only a few times. The rearrangement links TRBV13 to TRBJ1-1; D not certain. The germline V and J ends were trimmed by 1 base and 3 bases, with 6 bases remaining between them. The CDR3 is 13 residues long. CDR1 PRHDT and CDR2 FYEKMQ come from the germline V gene (reference sequence). The CDR3 DNA is TGTGCCAGCAGCTTAGCCAGGTACACTGAAGCTTTCTTT. The encoded protein is CASSLARYTEAFF.